The 14 T cell receptor beta chains presented below share a single source sample, sequenced in a study of beta chain features in type 1 diabetes. The entirety of the isolated RNA underwent reverse transcription, so expressed TCRB transcripts were sequenced. Sequencing used immunoSEQ multiplex PCR; TCRdb keeps in-frame clones, though not all of them. The table records about 260,000 clones, roughly 70% of them present only once. Sample: naive CD4+ T cells from blood. These receptors were obtained from a man aged 30-40 years in good health.

The J gene is TRBJ2-7, the V gene TRBV10-3; TRBD2 matches at 12 bases. The trim removed 8 bases at V and 7 bases at J, leaving 6 bases unmatched. Looked up from germline, CDR1 is ENHRY and CDR2 is SYGVKD. The CDR3 length is 13 residues. CDR3 nucleotides: TGTGCCATCCGACTAGCGGGAGCGGGGGAGCAGTACTTC. Protein sequence: CAIRLAGAGEQYF.

The sample holds a few counts of this clone. The rearrangement joins TRBV21-1 to TRBJ1-2. TRBV21-1 is assigned pseudogene status. There are 14 residues in the CDR3. CDR3 nucleotides: TGTGCCAGCAGCAATGAAAACGCGAACTATGGCTACACCTTC. This sequence encodes CASSNENANYGYTF.

The gene calls are TRBV18 and TRBJ2-7; a possible D gene is TRBD1 (6 bases). Trimming took 3 bases from V and 4 from J, leaving 13 bases between them. Germline CDR1 is KGHSH and CDR2 is LQKENI. The CDR3 is made up of 14 amino acids. The CDR3 region is CASSPGTPNYEQYF. The CDR3 coding sequence is TGTGCCAGCTCACCCGGGACACCGAATTACGAGCAGTACTTC.

The genes are TRBV27 and TRBJ2-7; D unresolved. The germline V and J ends were trimmed by 1 base and 3 bases, with 13 bases remaining between them. The CDR3 spans 15 residues. Germline V gene data show CDR1 as MNHEY and CDR2 as SMNVEV (reference sequence). The CDR3 DNA is TGTGCCAGCAGTTTATGGCAGCACCCTCACTACGAGCAGTACTTC. Its protein is CASSLWQHPHYEQYF.

Concerning this clone: Other DNA sequences within the sample encode an identical CDR3. This rearrangement joins TRBV18 to TRBJ2-3; D is possibly TRBD1 (6 bases). The CDR3 consists of 14 residues. Deletions cut 2 bases from V and 3 bases from J, with 9 bases between. The V gene's germline CDR1 is KGHSH and CDR2 LQKENI. CDR3 in DNA: TGTGCCAGCTCACCAACAGGGTTGACAGATACGCAGTATTTT. Its translation is CASSPTGLTDTQYF.

The chain is built from TRBV6-6 and TRBJ2-3; 9 positions agree with TRBD1. Germline V gene data show CDR1 as MNHNY and CDR2 as SVGAGI (reference sequence). The CDR3 contains 14 residues. Trimming removed 8 bases from V and 1 base from J; junction bases left unmatched: 4. The DNA for the CDR3 is TGTGCCAGCTCACAGGGGGCGGGCACAGATACGCAGTATTTT. This encodes CASSQGAGTDTQYF.

The chain has TRBV28 and TRBJ2-4, with 11 bases that match TRBD2. J was trimmed by 0 bases and V by 4 bases; bases with no gene match: 8. This CDR3 is 18 amino acids long. The germline CDR1 and CDR2 sequences are MDHEN and SYDVKM. CDR3 nucleotide sequence: TGTGCCAGCAGTTCGACCGGGACTAGCGGTATAGCCAAAAACATTCAGTACTTC. It is translated as CASSSTGTSGIAKNIQYF.

Comment on this clone: The identical CDR3 is also encoded by other nucleotide sequences in the sample. V and J are TRBV7-2 and TRBJ2-5; 12 bases align to TRBD2. The CDR3 has 16 amino acids. After removal of 1 base from V and 2 bases from J, the junction contained 2 bases not matched to a gene. Per the germline V gene, CDR1 is SGHTA and CDR2 is FQGNSA. This chain's CDR3 is CASSLGLAGGQETQYF. CDR3 nucleotides: TGTGCCAGCAGCTTAGGGCTAGCGGGGGGGCAAGAGACCCAGTACTTC.

This CDR3 reads CASSSDIYEQYF. CDR3 in DNA: TGCGCCAGCAGCTCGGACATCTACGAGCAGTACTTC. This chain uses TRBV5-1 with TRBJ2-7; a possible D gene is TRBD1 (5 bases). Trimming removed 3 bases at V and 3 bases at J, with 7 bases between. The CDR3 spans 12 residues. Germline values: CDR1 SGHRS, CDR2 YFSETQ.

This clone has a handful of counts. This rearrangement joins TRBV15 to TRBJ2-5; 7 bases align to TRBD2. CDR3 size: 14 residues. Per germline, CDR1 LNHNV and CDR2 YYDKDF (reference sequence). The J segment lost 5 bases and the V segment lost 2 bases, leaving 5 bases of the junction unmatched. CDR3 sequence (DNA): TGTGCCACCAGCAGACTAGCGGTGGGGGAGACCCAGTACTTC. It encodes CATSRLAVGETQYF.

The chain uses TRBV30 and TRBJ1-2; no reliable D call. CDR1 GTSNPN and CDR2 SVGIG come from the germline V gene (reference sequence). The CDR3 covers 12 residues. The V end was cut by 4 bases, the J end by 7 bases, with 13 bases between. This CDR3 reads CAWMGRTGGYTF. Written as DNA, the CDR3 is TGTGCCTGGATGGGAAGGACGGGTGGCTACACCTTC.

The gene calls are TRBV4-1 and TRBJ1-5; TRBD1 agrees at 7 bases. This CDR3 has 14 residues. V shed 1 base and J 8 bases; nucleotides not matched to a gene: 5. Per germline, CDR1 MGHRA and CDR2 YSYEKL. This CDR3 is CASSQVGGMEPQHF. In DNA form, the CDR3 reads TGCGCCAGCAGCCAAGTAGGGGGCATGGAGCCCCAGCATTTT.

The chain has TRBV5-1 and TRBJ2-3; 8 bases line up with TRBD1. There are 14 residues in the CDR3. V trimming: 6 bases; J trimming: 1 base; junction bases outside the gene matches: 4. Germline CDR1 reads SGHRS; CDR2 reads YFSETQ. CDR3 residues: CASKPGQGTDTQYF. CDR3 sequence (DNA): TGCGCCAGCAAACCGGGACAGGGCACAGATACGCAGTATTTT.

The chain carries TRBV29-1 and TRBJ2-5; no firm D call. Looked up from germline, CDR1 is SQVTM and CDR2 is ANQGSEA. V shed 2 bases and J shed 0 bases, with 4 bases lying between them. This CDR3 has 12 amino acids. The DNA for the CDR3 is TGCAGCGTTGAAAACCACCAAGAGACCCAGTACTTC. This codes for CSVENHQETQYF.